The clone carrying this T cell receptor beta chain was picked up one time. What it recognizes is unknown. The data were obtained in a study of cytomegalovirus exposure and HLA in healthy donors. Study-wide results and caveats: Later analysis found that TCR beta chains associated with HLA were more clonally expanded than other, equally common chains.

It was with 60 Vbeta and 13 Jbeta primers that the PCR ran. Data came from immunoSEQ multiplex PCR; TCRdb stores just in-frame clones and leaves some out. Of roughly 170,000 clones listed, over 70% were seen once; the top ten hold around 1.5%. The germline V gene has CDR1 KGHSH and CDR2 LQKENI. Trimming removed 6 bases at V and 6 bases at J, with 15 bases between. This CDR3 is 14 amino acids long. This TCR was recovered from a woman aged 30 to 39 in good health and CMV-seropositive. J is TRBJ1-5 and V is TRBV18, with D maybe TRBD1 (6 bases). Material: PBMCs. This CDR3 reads CASSPQGWTQPQHF. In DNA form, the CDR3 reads TGTGCCAGCTCTCCCCAGGGGTGGACTCAGCCCCAGCATTTT.